The next 8 T cell receptor beta chains were all read from a single sample in a study of early T cells in non-severe SARS-CoV-2 infection. TCRdb re-called the 5' RACE reads with MiXCR, one entry per CDR3 protein. The data contain about 76,000 distinct CDR3 sequences, approximately 12% of them singletons. Material for sequencing was whole blood. These receptors were taken from an adult who was a healthcare worker with PCR-confirmed SARS-CoV-2 infection or an uninfected control (not recorded which).

In its sample, this clonotype was seen a few times. The chain carries TRBV2 and TRBJ2-1; D might be TRBD1 (6 bases). CDR1 SNHLY and CDR2 FYNNEI come from the germline V gene. The CDR3 spans 17 residues. V lost 6 bases and J lost 7, with 25 bases in between. The CDR3 sequence: CASSLRPSVGAGNEQFF. The CDR3 coding sequence is TGTGCCAGCAGCCTCAGACCGAGCGTGGGGGCAGGGAATGAGCAGTTCTTC.

This clonotype was counted between two and nine times. This chain connects TRBV15 to TRBJ2-3; D unclear. Trimming took 1 base from V and 2 from J, leaving 7 bases between them. The CDR3 covers 14 residues. The germline V gene has CDR1 LNHNV and CDR2 YYDKDF (reference sequence). Here the CDR3 reads CATSRVGITDTQYF. CDR3 nucleotide sequence: TGTGCCACCAGCAGAGTGGGAATCACAGATACGCAGTATTTT.

The chain employs TRBV20-1 and TRBJ2-7; 7 positions agree with TRBD2. Germline CDR1 is DFQATT and CDR2 is SNEGSKA (reference sequence). The CDR3 is 14 residues long. V lost 1 base and J lost 7; bases outside the gene matches: 10. The CDR3 is CSARGLGLDREQYF. CDR3 nucleotide sequence: TGCAGTGCTAGAGGTCTCGGACTAGATAGGGAGCAGTACTTC.

V and J are TRBV19 and TRBJ2-2; D is unresolved. Germline CDR1 and CDR2: LNHDA and SQIVND (reference sequence). The CDR3 runs 14 residues. The germline V and J ends were trimmed by 8 bases and 1 base, with 11 bases remaining between them. The CDR3: CASGVHVNTGELFF. Here the CDR3 DNA reads TGTGCCAGTGGGGTGCATGTGAACACCGGGGAGCTGTTTTTT.

This clonotype was seen only a few times. The rearrangement joins TRBV6-5 to TRBJ2-4; the D gene is possibly TRBD1 (6 bases). The germline gives CDR1 MNHEY, CDR2 SVGAGI. Trimming pared 6 bases from V and 4 bases from J, leaving 16 bases between. The CDR3 extends over 15 amino acids. The DNA of the CDR3 is TGTGCCAGCAGGGACAGCCTAGGGACAAAAAACATTCAGTACTTC. Residues: CASRDSLGTKNIQYF.

This clonotype was detected ten times or more. This CDR3 is CSVLPGSQYEQYF. CDR3 coding DNA: TGCAGTGTCCTCCCGGGCTCACAGTACGAGCAGTACTTC. This chain links TRBV20-1 with TRBJ2-7; D gene ambiguous. Per germline, CDR1 DFQATT and CDR2 SNEGSKA (reference sequence). Between the trimmed V and J ends, which lost 7 bases and 4 bases, there was a span of 17 bases. The CDR3 extends over 13 amino acids.

Ten or more counts support this clonotype. This chain uses TRBV2 with TRBJ2-7; 8 bases align to TRBD2. The CDR3 has 13 amino acids. The germline V gene encodes CDR1 SNHLY and CDR2 FYNNEI. The junction had 5 bases not matched to a gene; V was cut back by 7 bases and J by 3 bases. This CDR3 reads CASTGAGDYEQYF. The CDR3 DNA reads as TGTGCCAGCACAGGAGCGGGAGACTACGAGCAGTACTTC.

This clonotype was detected ten times or more. The V call is TRBV29-1, the J call TRBJ2-6, with a possible D match to TRBD2 (5 bases). The CDR3 totals 13 residues. V lost 6 bases and J 2 bases, leaving 8 bases between the germline ends. Looked up from germline, CDR1 is SQVTM and CDR2 is ANQGSEA. The CDR3 is CSVERAGANVLTF. CDR3 DNA sequence: TGCAGCGTGGAGAGGGCTGGGGCCAACGTCCTGACTTTC.